The source of this T cell receptor (beta chain) is a study of CD4 T cells in relation to SARS-CoV-2 and coronaviruses. General study results and limits: No donor gave both pre-pandemic and post-infection samples. About 65% of donors had memory CD4+ clonotypes crossrecognizing SARS-CoV-2 and common cold coronavirus spike.

CD4+ T cells from unexposed donors were obtained before the COVID-19 pandemic (2011-2018). Deep TCR-beta sequencing used DNA from uncultured naive and memory CD4+ T cells. The assay was immunoSEQ multiplex PCR, and TCRdb's table has in-frame clones only and misses some. The sample includes some 65,000 clones, about 87% seen only once; the top ten take around 1.6%. As regards this clone: Its specificity is not known.

Germline trimming cut 5 bases from V and 5 bases from J; bases unmatched to any gene: 6. The CDR3 has 14 amino acids. Germline loops: CDR1 LNHDA, CDR2 SQIVND (reference sequence). The origin of this receptor is a human donor in good health. Input material: memory CD4+ T cells from PBMCs. The gene calls are TRBV19 and TRBJ2-7; 10 positions agree with TRBD1. CDR3: CASSSGDRGNEQYF. The DNA of the CDR3 is TGTGCCAGTAGTTCGGGGGACAGGGGAAACGAGCAGTACTTC.